The 5 T cell receptor beta chains given below trace back to one sample, sequenced in a study of Ad26.COV2.S vaccination and SARS-CoV-2 variants. Profiling relied on immunoSEQ multiplex PCR, and the TCRdb table lists in-frame clones only, not all of them. This table has about 250,000 clones, around 88% appearing once. The treatment is: some 20 received Ad26.COV2.S at low or high dose, single or two shots; several received placebo; per-sample allocation not given. Sampling took place 63 days after the first vaccine or placebo injection. The sample was peripheral blood, taken in a trial of Ad26.COV2.S vaccine versus placebo. These receptors were obtained from a person aged 18-65 years who received the Ad26.COV2.S COVID-19 vaccine or a placebo.

V and J are TRBV6-5 and TRBJ2-3; 11 bases agree with TRBD2. Per the germline V gene, CDR1 is MNHEY and CDR2 is SVGAGI. This CDR3 is built from 15 residues. The J segment lost 6 bases and the V segment lost 6 bases, leaving 8 bases of the junction unmatched. CDR3 nucleotides: TGTGCCAGCAGCTTACTAGCGGGAGAAATCGATACGCAGTATTTT. Translation: CASSLLAGEIDTQYF.

V and J are TRBV7-8 and TRBJ1-2, with 8 nucleotides matching TRBD1. The V and J ends lost 2 bases and 0 bases, in that order; junction bases with no gene match: 2. CDR3 length: 15 residues. Germline assignment: CDR1 SGHVS and CDR2 FQNEAQ. The CDR3 DNA sequence: TGTGCCAGCAGCTTATCGACAGGGGCTAACTATGGCTACACCTTC. This sequence encodes CASSLSTGANYGYTF.

This chain joins TRBV6-5 and TRBJ2-7; TRBD2 matches at 7 bases. CDR3 length equals 14 residues. After removal of 5 bases from V and 6 bases from J, the junction contained 10 bases not matched to a gene. CDR1 MNHEY and CDR2 SVGAGI come from the germline V gene. CDR3 bases: TGTGCCAGCAGTAAGCGGGACTTAGCACTCGAGCAGTACGTC. Translating it yields CASSKRDLALEQYV.

This chain links TRBV10-3 with TRBJ2-2; D is unresolved. This CDR3 is 14 amino acids long. Deletions cut 3 bases from V and 4 bases from J, with 9 bases between. Germline-derived CDR1 and CDR2 are ENHRY and SYGVKD. CDR3 nucleotides: TGTGCCATCAGTGACCCGGCATTCACCGGGGAGCTGTTTTTT. As protein: CAISDPAFTGELFF.

The chain employs TRBV6-1 and TRBJ1-4; possible D gene TRBD1, 5 bases. The CDR3 extends over 16 amino acids. Germline V CDR1 and CDR2: MNHNS, SASEGT. Trimming pared 2 bases from V and 5 bases from J, leaving 15 bases between. In DNA, the CDR3 is TGTGCCAGCAGTGAAAGGGGAACAGGTCGGAATGAAAAACTGTTTTTT. This translates into CASSERGTGRNEKLFF.